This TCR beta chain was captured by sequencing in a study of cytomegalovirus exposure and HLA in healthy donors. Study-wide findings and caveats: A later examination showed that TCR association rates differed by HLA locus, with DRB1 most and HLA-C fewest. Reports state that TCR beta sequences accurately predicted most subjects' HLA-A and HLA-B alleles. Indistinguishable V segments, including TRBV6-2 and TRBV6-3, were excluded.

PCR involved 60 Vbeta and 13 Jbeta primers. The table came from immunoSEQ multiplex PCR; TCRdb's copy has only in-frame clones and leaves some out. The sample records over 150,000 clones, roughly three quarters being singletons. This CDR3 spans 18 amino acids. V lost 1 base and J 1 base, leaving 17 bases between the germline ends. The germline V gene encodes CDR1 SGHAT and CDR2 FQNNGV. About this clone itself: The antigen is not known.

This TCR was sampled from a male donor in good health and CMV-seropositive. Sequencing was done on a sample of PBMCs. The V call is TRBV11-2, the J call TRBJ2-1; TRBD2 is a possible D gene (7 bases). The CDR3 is CASSLVRGGGLSYNEQFF. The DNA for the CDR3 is TGTGCCAGCAGCTTAGTTAGGGGCGGGGGCCTTTCCTACAATGAGCAGTTCTTC. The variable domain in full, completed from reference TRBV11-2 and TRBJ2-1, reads EAGVAQSPRYKIIEKRQSVAFWCNPISGHATLYWYQQILGQGPKLLIQFQNNGVVDDSQLPKDRFSAERLKGVDSTLKIQPAKLEDSAVYLCASSLVRGGGLSYNEQFFGPGTRLTVL.